The 18 T cell receptor beta chains given below trace back to one sample, sequenced in a study of blood T cell repertoires in COVID-19. TCRdb's table, derived via immunoSEQ multiplex PCR, lists solely in-frame clones and lacks some. The table has 150,000 to 200,000 clones, just over 90% seen once. The sample was peripheral blood. These TCRs come from a woman aged 55-70 years with COVID-19, enrolled during active disease.

In its sample, this clone was seen once. V gene TRBV6-5 combines with J gene TRBJ1-4; no clear D. Trimming took 2 bases from V and 3 from J, leaving 7 bases between them. The CDR3 is made up of 14 amino acids. In germline, CDR1 is MNHEY, CDR2 SVGAGI. The CDR3 region has the DNA TGTGCCAGCAGTTACCGACTTTCTAATGAAAAACTGTTTTTT. It translates to CASSYRLSNEKLFF.

This chain links TRBV9 with TRBJ2-3, with 11 bases identical to TRBD2. CDR1 and CDR2 from the germline V gene are SGDLS and YYNGEE. V was clipped by 0 bases and J by 4 bases; unmatched bases: 4. The CDR3 covers 16 residues. The CDR3 sequence: CASSVGLAGFADTQYF. The DNA for the CDR3 is TGTGCCAGCAGCGTAGGACTAGCGGGGTTCGCAGATACGCAGTATTTT.

The rearrangement joins TRBV29-1 to TRBJ1-1, with 7 nucleotides matching TRBD1. CDR3 length: 13 residues. Germline CDR1 and CDR2: SQVTM and ANQGSEA. Unmatched junction bases numbered 4, after V lost 6 bases and J lost 0 bases. CDR3 sequence (DNA): TGCAGCGTGAAGGGACAGCTGAACACTGAAGCTTTCTTT. It encodes CSVKGQLNTEAFF.

The V and J genes are TRBV6-2 or TRBV6-3 and TRBJ1-5; 9 bases fit TRBD1. Germline CDR1 and CDR2: MNHEY and SVGEGT. The CDR3 totals 20 residues. The J segment lost 0 bases and the V segment lost 5 bases, leaving 17 bases of the junction unmatched. This CDR3 reads CASSRGQGHKRPNSNQPQHF. The CDR3 DNA reads TGTGCCAGCAGTCGGGGACAGGGACACAAAAGGCCTAATAGCAATCAGCCCCAGCATTTT.

The chain employs TRBV27 and TRBJ2-7, with 8 nucleotides matching TRBD1. This CDR3 comprises 14 residues. J was trimmed by 2 bases and V by 3 bases; bases with no gene match: 3. Germline V gene lookup returns CDR1 MNHEY and CDR2 SMNVEV (reference sequence). The CDR3: CASSFQQGAYEQYF. The CDR3 nucleotides read TGTGCCAGCAGTTTTCAACAGGGGGCCTACGAGCAGTACTTC.

The rearrangement joins TRBV5-1 to TRBJ1-2, with TRBD1 identical over 11 bases. CDR1 and CDR2 (germline): SGHRS, YFSETQ. After removal of 4 bases from V and 4 bases from J, the junction contained 6 bases not matched to a gene. This CDR3 has 15 amino acids. CDR3 amino acids: CASSPGTGGGYGYTF. In nucleotides, the CDR3 is TGCGCCAGCAGCCCCGGGACAGGGGGAGGCTATGGCTACACCTTC.

This clone came up once. The chain uses TRBV7-2 and TRBJ2-5; 11 bases map to TRBD1. V trimming: 1 base; J trimming: 5 bases; junction bases outside the gene matches: 3. CDR3 length equals 15 residues. Germline values: CDR1 SGHTA, CDR2 FQGNSA. The CDR3, as DNA: TGTGCCAGCAGCTTAGGGACAGGGGGCTTCGAGACCCAGTACTTC. This translates into CASSLGTGGFETQYF. The full variable domain, rest sourced from reference TRBV7-2 and TRBJ2-5, is GAGVSQSPSNKVTEKGKDVELRCDPISGHTALYWYRQSLGQGLEFLIYFQGNSAPDKSGLPSDRFSAERTGGSVSTLTIQRTQQEDSAVYLCASSLGTGGFETQYFGPGTRLLVL.

The V and J genes are TRBV5-4 and TRBJ2-5, with a tentative D call TRBD1 (6 bases). Trimming removed 0 bases from V and 1 base from J, with 10 bases in between. Germline CDR1 reads SGHNT; CDR2 reads YYREEE (reference sequence). This CDR3 spans 15 amino acids. The CDR3 reads CASSLARGSQETQYF. The CDR3 DNA follows: TGTGCCAGCAGCTTGGCCAGGGGTTCCCAAGAGACCCAGTACTTC.

V is TRBV4-1 and J is TRBJ1-5; no firm D call. Trimming cost V 5 bases and J 5 bases, with 13 bases left between them. The CDR3 is 14 amino acids. Per the germline V gene, CDR1 is MGHRA and CDR2 is YSYEKL. The DNA for the CDR3 is TGCGCCAGCAGCTCTGGAGATTTGGATCAGCCCCAGCATTTT. Translating it yields CASSSGDLDQPQHF.

This chain links TRBV6-5 with TRBJ1-2; D is possibly TRBD1 (5 bases). Germline loops: CDR1 MNHEY, CDR2 SVGAGI. V shed 7 bases and J shed 4 bases, with 16 bases lying between them. There are 14 residues in the CDR3. The CDR3 reads CASTQRGSPYGYTF. The CDR3, as DNA: TGTGCCAGCACCCAAAGGGGCTCGCCCTATGGCTACACCTTC.

The V gene is TRBV10-3, the J gene TRBJ2-7, with 14 bases aligning to TRBD2. Trimming removed 0 bases from V and 4 bases from J; junction bases left unmatched: 2. CDR1 and CDR2 from the germline V gene are ENHRY and SYGVKD. The CDR3 length is 16 residues. Here the CDR3 DNA reads TGTGCCATCAGTGAGTCCGGACTAGCGGGGGGATACGAGCAGTACTTC. Amino acid sequence: CAISESGLAGGYEQYF.

The rearrangement joins TRBV4-2 to TRBJ2-7; 10 nucleotides line up with TRBD2. J gave up 3 bases and V 0 bases, and 5 bases lay outside the gene matches. The V gene's germline CDR1 is LGHNA and CDR2 YNFKEQ. This CDR3 has 16 residues. This CDR3 reads CASSQDRLAGDYEQYF. CDR3 sequence (DNA): TGTGCCAGCAGCCAAGATCGCCTAGCGGGGGACTACGAGCAGTACTTC.

The chain uses TRBV3-1 (or the pseudogene TRBV3-2) and TRBJ1-5, with D possibly TRBD1 on 6 matching bases. Germline V gene sequence: CDR1 LGHDT, CDR2 YNNKEL (reference sequence). CDR3 length equals 14 residues. V was pared by 1 base and J by 2 bases, with 6 bases between. The CDR3 is CASSQGQGNQPQHF. CDR3 coding DNA: TGTGCCAGCAGCCAAGGACAGGGCAATCAGCCCCAGCATTTT.

CDR3 residues: CASSSYSGSSGNTIYF. The DNA of the CDR3 is TGTGCCAGCAGTTCCTACAGTGGTTCGTCTGGAAACACCATATATTTT. The rearrangement uses TRBV6-2 or TRBV6-3 and TRBJ1-3, with D unresolved. V was cut by 4 bases and J by 1 base, with 14 bases left in between. From germline, CDR1 is MNHEY and CDR2 SVGEGT. The CDR3 loop spans 16 amino acids.

The chain joins TRBV7-2 to TRBJ2-5; 8 bases agree with TRBD1. Looked up from germline, CDR1 is SGHTA and CDR2 is FQGNSA. J lost 5 bases, V lost 1 base, and 12 bases had no gene match. This CDR3 contains 17 residues. The DNA of the CDR3 is TGTGCCAGCAGCTTAGGGGTGAAGGCAGGGGGCTTGGAGACCCAGTACTTC. This codes for CASSLGVKAGGLETQYF.

This chain uses TRBV6-5 with TRBJ1-2; 9 bases line up with TRBD1. From germline, CDR1 is MNHEY and CDR2 SVGAGI. The CDR3 is 15 amino acids. The junction had 9 bases not matched to a gene; V was cut back by 2 bases and J by 8 bases. The CDR3 here is CASSYLGGQGPGYTF. The CDR3 DNA reads as TGTGCCAGCAGTTACCTCGGAGGACAGGGGCCGGGCTACACCTTC.

The chain uses TRBV7-2 and TRBJ2-5, with TRBD2 matching over 7 bases. V gave up 5 bases and J gave up 4 bases; unmatched junction bases: 16. CDR1 and CDR2 from the germline V gene are SGHTA and FQGNSA. CDR3 length equals 17 residues. The chain's CDR3 is CASSHRTGGRRRETQYF. Here the CDR3 DNA reads TGTGCCAGCAGCCACAGGACGGGGGGACGCCGTCGAGAGACCCAGTACTTC. Full variable domain (outside the CDR3, taken from reference TRBV7-2 and TRBJ2-5): GAGVSQSPSNKVTEKGKDVELRCDPISGHTALYWYRQSLGQGLEFLIYFQGNSAPDKSGLPSDRFSAERTGGSVSTLTIQRTQQEDSAVYLCASSHRTGGRRRETQYFGPGTRLLVL.

The CDR3 DNA is TGTGCCAGCAGGGACACAGGGGCTGAAAAACTGTTTTTT. It encodes CASRDTGAEKLFF. J is TRBJ1-4 and V is TRBV7-2; 7 nucleotides agree with TRBD1. The CDR3 contains 13 residues. The V segment lost 6 bases and the J segment 7 bases; nucleotides outside the gene matches: 5. The V gene's germline CDR1 is SGHTA and CDR2 FQGNSA. Filled out from reference TRBV7-2 and TRBJ1-4, the complete variable domain reads GAGVSQSPSNKVTEKGKDVELRCDPISGHTALYWYRQSLGQGLEFLIYFQGNSAPDKSGLPSDRFSAERTGGSVSTLTIQRTQQEDSAVYLCASRDTGAEKLFFGSGTQLSVL.